Below, 30 T cell receptor beta chains from the same sample are listed, as sequenced in a study of blood T cell repertoires in COVID-19. Measured with immunoSEQ multiplex PCR; TCRdb has only the in-frame clones, and not every one. In the table there are some 150,000 clones, more than 75% of which are singletons. The sample consisted of peripheral blood. The receptors shown here come from an elderly woman with acute or convalescent COVID-19.

The chain couples TRBV6-5 to TRBJ2-1; D call uncertain. The CDR3 totals 14 residues. Trimming shortened V by 0 bases and J by 4 bases, and 7 bases separated the two germline ends. The germline CDR1 and CDR2 sequences are MNHEY and SVGAGI. The CDR3 DNA follows: TGTGCCAGCAGTTACTCGACAAGGTACAATGAGCAGTTCTTC. It translates to CASSYSTRYNEQFF.

This chain links TRBV28 with TRBJ1-1, with D possibly matching TRBD1 (6 bases). V dropped 5 bases and J dropped 4 bases, with 14 bases sitting between them. Germline CDR1 MDHEN, CDR2 SYDVKM. The length of the CDR3 is 14 residues. The CDR3 nucleotides are TGTGCCAGCAGTATCAGGGGTAGGGGCACTGAAGCTTTCTTT. It yields the protein CASSIRGRGTEAFF.

The chain uses TRBV27 and TRBJ1-2, with TRBD1 identical over 7 bases. Germline CDR1 MNHEY, CDR2 SMNVEV (reference sequence). Trimming removed 7 bases from V and 4 bases from J; junction bases left unmatched: 9. CDR3 length equals 14 residues. The CDR3 bases are TGTGCCAGCAACCCGACAGGGTCACCCTATGGCTACACCTTC. It is translated as CASNPTGSPYGYTF.

This chain joins TRBV10-3 and TRBJ1-2; a possible D gene is TRBD1 (5 bases). Trimming took 4 bases from V and 8 from J, leaving 20 bases between them. The germline V gene encodes CDR1 ENHRY and CDR2 SYGVKD. This CDR3 is built from 15 residues. CDR3 amino acids: CAISVGVQGGMGYTF. For the CDR3, the DNA is TGTGCCATCAGTGTTGGTGTTCAGGGTGGGATGGGCTACACCTTC.

This chain uses TRBV5-1 with TRBJ2-7; 7 bases align to TRBD1. With 3 bases clipped from V and 3 bases from J, the junction kept 6 bases outside the gene matches. This CDR3 has 14 amino acids. The germline gives CDR1 SGHRS, CDR2 YFSETQ. The CDR3 loop is CASSSRQGNYEQYF. The CDR3 bases are TGCGCCAGCAGCTCCCGACAGGGTAACTACGAGCAGTACTTC.

This clone was seen more than once but under ten times. J is TRBJ2-5 and V is TRBV6-5; D remains unclear. Germline V gene data show CDR1 as MNHEY and CDR2 as SVGAGI. This CDR3 is 12 amino acids long. V lost 7 bases to trimming and J lost 5 bases, with 11 bases between them. CDR3 coding DNA: TGTGCCAGCAAGAGGCCGTGGGAGACCCAGTACTTC. Its translation is CASKRPWETQYF.

The chain has TRBV7-9 and TRBJ1-2, with TRBD1 identical over 11 bases. This CDR3 is built from 14 residues. The germline CDR1 and CDR2 sequences are SEHNR and FQNEAQ (reference sequence). V trimming: 5 bases; J trimming: 8 bases; junction bases outside the gene matches: 7. The CDR3 DNA reads as TGTGCCAGCAGCCCGGACAGGGGGCCGGGAGGCTACACCTTC. Protein: CASSPDRGPGGYTF.

J is TRBJ1-2 and V is TRBV3-1 (or the pseudogene TRBV3-2), with 7 positions matching TRBD1. Trimming cost V 0 bases and J 4 bases; bases outside gene matches: 17. The CDR3 is 19 residues long. The germline V gene has CDR1 LGHDT and CDR2 YNNKEL (reference sequence). The CDR3 region is CASSQDPFPTGVSVYGYTF. CDR3 in DNA: TGTGCCAGCAGCCAAGACCCCTTCCCTACAGGGGTATCAGTCTATGGCTACACCTTC.

V and J are TRBV29-1 and TRBJ2-1; a weak D match, TRBD2 (5 bases). The CDR3 loop spans 13 amino acids. The V end was cut by 4 bases, the J end by 4 bases, with 11 bases between. Germline CDR1 SQVTM, CDR2 ANQGSEA. The CDR3 reads CSVGGLKYNEQFF. The CDR3 DNA follows: TGCAGCGTTGGAGGACTCAAGTACAATGAGCAGTTCTTC.

The genes are TRBV5-4 and TRBJ2-1; 11 bases map to TRBD2. The V gene's germline CDR1 is SGHNT and CDR2 YYREEE (reference sequence). This CDR3 has 17 residues. V shed 3 bases, J shed 0 bases, and the junction held 5 bases outside the gene matches. CDR3 protein: CASSSGLAESSYNEQFF. In nucleotides, the CDR3 is TGTGCCAGCAGCTCGGGACTAGCGGAGAGCTCCTACAATGAGCAGTTCTTC.

CDR3 region: CASSNRDREETQYF. The CDR3 DNA reads TGTGCCAGCAGTAACCGGGACAGGGAAGAGACCCAGTACTTC. The chain is built from TRBV28 and TRBJ2-5, with 9 bases identical to TRBD1. The CDR3 spans 14 residues. CDR1 is MDHEN, CDR2 SYDVKM, per germline. J lost 3 bases, V lost 5 bases, and 4 bases had no gene match.

V and J are TRBV15 and TRBJ1-6; D remains unclear. Germline assignment: CDR1 LNHNV and CDR2 YYDKDF (reference sequence). The CDR3 is 14 amino acids. V lost 9 bases and J 0 bases, leaving 9 bases between the germline ends. The CDR3: CATRRTSYNSPLHF. CDR3 DNA sequence: TGTGCCACGAGGAGGACCTCCTATAATTCACCCCTCCACTTT.

This clone was found a few times. The rearrangement joins TRBV29-1 to TRBJ2-2; D might be TRBD1 (5 bases). The CDR3 sequence is 12 residues long. With 5 bases removed from V and 4 bases from J, the gap between germline ends came to 8 bases. Germline CDR1 and CDR2: SQVTM and ANQGSEA. In DNA form, the CDR3 reads TGCAGCGTTCCTACAGGCACCGGGGAGCTGTTTTTT. Translated: CSVPTGTGELFF.

Only a few counts were recorded for this clone. The V gene is TRBV10-3, the J gene TRBJ2-2; D is possibly TRBD2 (6 bases). CDR3 length: 17 residues. The germline V gene has CDR1 ENHRY and CDR2 SYGVKD. With 2 bases removed from V and 4 bases from J, the gap between germline ends came to 17 bases. This chain's CDR3 is CAISEPTTGAGTGELFF. DNA of the CDR3: TGTGCCATCAGTGAGCCGACCACTGGAGCGGGCACCGGGGAGCTGTTTTTT.

The rearrangement uses TRBV27 and TRBJ2-1, with 9 bases that match TRBD1. V was pared by 4 bases and J by 3 bases, with 4 bases of the junction left unmatched. Germline assignment: CDR1 MNHEY and CDR2 SMNVEV (reference sequence). The CDR3 has 15 residues. The CDR3 bases are TGTGCCAGCAGTTCCCCGGGACAGGGCTACAATGAGCAGTTCTTC. This codes for CASSSPGQGYNEQFF.

This sequence joins TRBV20-1 and TRBJ1-5, with 8 bases that match TRBD1. V dropped 3 bases and J dropped 4; count of bases not matched to a gene: 8. The length of the CDR3 is 15 residues. In germline, CDR1 is DFQATT, CDR2 SNEGSKA (reference sequence). This chain's CDR3 is CSASAGGLNNQPQHF. CDR3 bases: TGCAGTGCTAGTGCAGGGGGCCTTAATAATCAGCCCCAGCATTTT.

The chain links TRBV27 to TRBJ2-1, with a tentative D call TRBD2 (6 bases). This CDR3 contains 17 residues. V was pared by 3 bases and J by 0 bases, with 15 bases between. Germline V gene data show CDR1 as MNHEY and CDR2 as SMNVEV (reference sequence). The CDR3 DNA reads TGTGCCAGCAGTTTGTCGCGGGGCTTGAGCTCCTACAATGAGCAGTTCTTC. It translates to CASSLSRGLSSYNEQFF.

This sequence joins TRBV6-1 and TRBJ2-3, with TRBD1 matching over 7 bases. CDR1 MNHNS and CDR2 SASEGT come from the germline V gene. This CDR3 has 16 amino acids. The V and J ends lost 4 bases and 4 bases, in that order; junction bases with no gene match: 11. The DNA of the CDR3 is TGTGCCAGCAGTGGCGGACAGGATCGGATCCCAGATACGCAGTATTTT. Translation gives CASSGGQDRIPDTQYF.

The chain couples TRBV27 to TRBJ2-7; TRBD1 aligns across 12 bases. This CDR3 has 19 residues. The V gene end was trimmed by 4 bases and the J gene end by 0 bases; junction bases not matched to a gene: 13. Per the germline V gene, CDR1 is MNHEY and CDR2 is SMNVEV (reference sequence). DNA for the CDR3: TGTGCCAGCAGTTCAGCCGGGACAGGGGGCCTTCTGTACTCCTACGAGCAGTACTTC. It specifies CASSSAGTGGLLYSYEQYF.

A single count supports this clone. The chain combines TRBV21-1 with TRBJ2-1; the D call of TRBD1 is as the table states it, not checked on the DNA. TRBV21-1 is reported as a pseudogene. This CDR3 is 18 amino acids long. In DNA, the CDR3 is TGTGCCAGCAGCCTCCCCCGGGGAGGGACAGGGAGTGACAATGAGCAGTTCTTC. Its translation is CASSLPRGGTGSDNEQFF.

The gene calls are TRBV18 and TRBJ1-2, with 7 bases fitting TRBD1. CDR3 length: 15 residues. V dropped 2 bases and J dropped 3; count of bases not matched to a gene: 6. From germline, CDR1 is KGHSH and CDR2 LQKENI. The CDR3, as DNA: TGTGCCAGCTCACCAACTACCACAGGGGACTATGGCTACACCTTC. This encodes CASSPTTTGDYGYTF.

The rearrangement uses TRBV15 and TRBJ2-5, with D perhaps TRBD2 (5 bases). With 0 bases removed from V and 0 bases from J, the gap between germline ends came to 11 bases. Germline values: CDR1 LNHNV, CDR2 YYDKDF (reference sequence). The CDR3 runs 16 residues. In DNA form, the CDR3 reads TGTGCCACCAGCAGAGAGCCTCGAGGGTACCAAGAGACCCAGTACTTC. It translates to CATSREPRGYQETQYF.

The rearrangement joins TRBV6-5 to TRBJ2-1; a weak D match, TRBD2 (6 bases). V gave up 0 bases and J gave up 4 bases, with 10 bases separating them. Germline CDR1 and CDR2: MNHEY and SVGAGI. The CDR3 has 15 amino acids. CDR3: CASSYSGGSYNEQFF. The CDR3 DNA reads TGTGCCAGCAGTTACTCGGGGGGTTCTTACAATGAGCAGTTCTTC.

The J gene is TRBJ2-5, the V gene TRBV7-8, with a tentative D call TRBD2 (5 bases). Per the germline V gene, CDR1 is SGHVS and CDR2 is FQNEAQ. V was cut by 5 bases and J by 2 bases, with 12 bases left in between. CDR3 length: 14 amino acids. This CDR3 is CASSGRESQETQYF. In DNA form, the CDR3 reads TGTGCCAGCAGCGGCCGGGAATCTCAAGAGACCCAGTACTTC.

The chain has TRBV7-2 and TRBJ2-3; 14 nucleotides match TRBD2. CDR1 is SGHTA and CDR2 is FQGNSA in the germline V gene. CDR3 length equals 16 residues. V lost 4 bases to trimming and J lost 9 bases; unmatched junction nucleotides: 9. The CDR3 coding sequence is TGTGCCAGCAGCTCCGAGACTAGCGGGGGGGCCAGGACGCAGTATTTT. Residues: CASSSETSGGARTQYF. Full variable domain (rest looked up from reference TRBV7-2 and TRBJ2-3): GAGVSQSPSNKVTEKGKDVELRCDPISGHTALYWYRQSLGQGLEFLIYFQGNSAPDKSGLPSDRFSAERTGGSVSTLTIQRTQQEDSAVYLCASSSETSGGARTQYFGPGTRLTVL.

The chain couples TRBV24-1 to TRBJ2-1; 16 nucleotides align to TRBD2. This CDR3 has 20 residues. Germline V gene lookup returns CDR1 KGHDR and CDR2 SFDVKD. With 1 base clipped from V and 8 bases from J, the junction kept 13 bases outside the gene matches. The CDR3 region is CATSDLSTGTSGRAGHEQFF. In nucleotides, the CDR3 is TGTGCCACCAGTGATTTATCCACCGGGACTAGCGGGAGGGCCGGGCATGAGCAGTTCTTC.

With regard to this clone: A read error may account for a junction end that differs from germline. The gene calls are TRBV5-1 and TRBJ1-2; no firm D call. The germline V gene has CDR1 SGHRS and CDR2 YFSETQ. CDR3 length: 14 amino acids. CDR3 region: CASSPREGVYDYTF. The CDR3 DNA is TGCGCCAGCAGCCCGAGGGAGGGTGTCTATGACTACACCTTC.

Only a few counts were recorded for this clone. This chain uses TRBV7-9 with TRBJ1-2; 8 nucleotides match TRBD1. V shed 1 base and J 7 bases; nucleotides not matched to a gene: 5. Germline CDR1 and CDR2: SEHNR and FQNEAQ (reference sequence). This CDR3 contains 14 residues. The CDR3 DNA is TGTGCCAGCAGCTTAGGACAGGGGATAGGTGGCTACACCTTC. Amino acids: CASSLGQGIGGYTF.

In this sample, this clone turned up a few times. The chain has TRBV4-2 and TRBJ1-2, with 8 positions matching TRBD1. J gave up 8 bases and V 0 bases, and 5 bases lay outside the gene matches. The CDR3 contains 14 residues. The germline V gene encodes CDR1 LGHNA and CDR2 YNFKEQ. The CDR3: CASSQDRGPEGYTF. The CDR3 nucleotides read TGTGCCAGCAGCCAAGACAGGGGGCCGGAGGGCTACACCTTC.

This clone was seen more than once but under ten times. The chain employs TRBV30 and TRBJ1-5; weak D call: TRBD1 (5 bases). Germline lookup yields CDR1 GTSNPN and CDR2 SVGIG (reference sequence). This CDR3 is built from 15 residues. With 2 bases removed from V and 2 bases from J, the gap between germline ends came to 13 bases. The CDR3 DNA sequence: TGTGCCTGGAGTCGGACAAGGTCGGGCAATCAGCCCCAGCATTTT. As protein: CAWSRTRSGNQPQHF.